One and the same sample provided the 2 T cell receptor beta chains below, sequenced in a study of T cell responses to AZD1222 COVID-19 vaccine. Only in-frame clones appear in the TCRdb table, and some are missing; sequencing was by immunoSEQ multiplex PCR. In the table there are about 120,000 clones, around 90% of which are singletons. The sequenced sample was peripheral blood, obtained on day 0 of AZD1222 vaccination. Source of these receptors: an adult in good health.

The chain has TRBV28 and TRBJ2-3; no firm D call. The CDR3 runs 16 residues. With 1 base removed from V and 4 bases from J, the gap between germline ends came to 15 bases. Germline CDR1 MDHEN, CDR2 SYDVKM. This chain's CDR3 is CASSLYSSPTSDTQYF. The CDR3 DNA sequence: TGTGCCAGCAGTTTATACTCCTCCCCCACGTCAGATACGCAGTATTTT.

The V gene is TRBV7-9, the J gene TRBJ2-1; possible D gene TRBD1, 6 bases. Germline CDR1 is SEHNR and CDR2 is FQNEAQ (reference sequence). This CDR3 contains 13 residues. V dropped 6 bases and J dropped 9 bases, with 15 bases sitting between them. CDR3 nucleotides: TGTGCCAGCAGGGGACAAATCGGAGGTGAGCAGTTCTTC. Its protein product is CASRGQIGGEQFF.